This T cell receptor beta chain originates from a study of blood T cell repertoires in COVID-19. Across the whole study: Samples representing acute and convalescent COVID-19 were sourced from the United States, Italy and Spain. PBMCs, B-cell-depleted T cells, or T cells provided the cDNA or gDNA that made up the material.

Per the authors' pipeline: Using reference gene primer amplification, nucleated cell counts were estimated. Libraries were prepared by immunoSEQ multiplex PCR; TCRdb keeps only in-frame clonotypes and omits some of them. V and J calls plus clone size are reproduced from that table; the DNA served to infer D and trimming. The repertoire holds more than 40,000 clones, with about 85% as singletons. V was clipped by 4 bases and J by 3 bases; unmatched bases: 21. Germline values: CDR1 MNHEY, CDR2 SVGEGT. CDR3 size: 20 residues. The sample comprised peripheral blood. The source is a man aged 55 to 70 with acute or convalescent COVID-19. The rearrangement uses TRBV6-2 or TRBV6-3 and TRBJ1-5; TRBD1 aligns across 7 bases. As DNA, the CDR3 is TGTGCCAGCAGTTCCAACTTCTACGGAAGACAGGGCGCGAACAATCAGCCCCAGCATTTT. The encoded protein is CASSSNFYGRQGANNQPQHF.